These 10 T cell receptor beta chains were all obtained from the same sample, sequenced in a study of T cell repertoires in cytomegalovirus infection. One entry per CDR3 protein, called by TCRdb with MiXCR from the reads. Among about half a million distinct CDR3 sequences listed, 30% to 35% were seen once. No antigens are known for them. The specimen comprised cultured PBMCs, sampled from culture after CMV antigen stimulation. These receptors came from a human donor in good health (CMV status not recorded). Some clones in this sample may be carry-over from other donors' samples.

V and J are TRBV29-1 and TRBJ2-5; 9 nucleotides agree with TRBD1. Germline assignment: CDR1 SQVTM and CDR2 ANQGSEA. This CDR3 has 15 residues. V gave up 2 bases and J gave up 4 bases; unmatched junction bases: 8. CDR3 DNA sequence: TGCAGCGTTGAACCATCGGGACAGGGTAGAGAGACCCAGTACTTC. It is translated as CSVEPSGQGRETQYF.

This clonotype was seen more than once but under ten times. Here the CDR3 DNA reads TGTGCCAGCAGCTCAAACCTAGCGGCCACAGATACGCAGTATTTT. Translating it yields CASSSNLAATDTQYF. This chain connects TRBV7-2 to TRBJ2-3; TRBD2 matches at 7 bases. From germline, CDR1 is SGHTA and CDR2 FQGNSA. CDR3 length: 15 residues. V dropped 4 bases and J dropped 2; count of bases not matched to a gene: 6. The variable domain in full, completed from reference TRBV7-2 and TRBJ2-3, reads GAGVSQSPSNKVTEKGKDVELRCDPISGHTALYWYRQSLGQGLEFLIYFQGNSAPDKSGLPSDRFSAERTGGSVSTLTIQRTQQEDSAVYLCASSSNLAATDTQYFGPGTRLTVL.

This clonotype was counted only a few times. The chain employs TRBV10-3 and TRBJ2-7; TRBD1 matches at 10 bases. Germline lookup yields CDR1 ENHRY and CDR2 SYGVKD. V dropped 3 bases and J dropped 5; count of bases not matched to a gene: 13. The CDR3 spans 17 residues. For the CDR3, the DNA is TGTGCCATCAGTGATTGGGACAGGGGAGCTAGGGGGCACGAGCAGTACGTC. This codes for CAISDWDRGARGHEQYV.

CDR3 residues: CASISTGVGSNQPQHF. As DNA, the CDR3 is TGTGCCAGTATCTCGACAGGGGTCGGGAGCAATCAGCCCCAGCATTTT. This sequence joins TRBV19 and TRBJ1-5; 8 nucleotides match TRBD1. Per the germline V gene, CDR1 is LNHDA and CDR2 is SQIVND (reference sequence). The CDR3 extends over 16 amino acids. Trimming removed 7 bases from V and 1 base from J; junction bases left unmatched: 9.

This clonotype was counted once. V and J are TRBV14 and TRBJ1-1; 8 nucleotides line up with TRBD1. CDR1 SGHDN and CDR2 FVKESK come from the germline V gene. The CDR3 has 15 residues. Trimming at V came to 0 bases and at J to 5 bases, leaving 5 bases not matched to a gene. CDR3 nucleotide sequence: TGTGCCAGCAGCCAAGAACGGACAGGGACTACTGAAGCTTTCTTT. It codes for CASSQERTGTTEAFF.

The chain links TRBV27 to TRBJ2-1; possibly TRBD2 for D (5 bases). Germline lookup yields CDR1 MNHEY and CDR2 SMNVEV (reference sequence). The CDR3 length is 13 residues. V lost 5 bases and J lost 3, with 8 bases in between. The CDR3 DNA reads TGTGCCAGCAGTGCGGGCTACTACAATGAGCAGTTCTTC. This translates into CASSAGYYNEQFF.

This clonotype was seen just once. This sequence joins TRBV29-1 and TRBJ1-4; D remains ambiguous. This CDR3 comprises 14 residues. Trimming cost V 7 bases and J 5 bases, with 17 bases left between them. The germline V gene has CDR1 SQVTM and CDR2 ANQGSEA. In DNA, the CDR3 is TGCAGCGCTCAACTGCCGGCGGGGAATGAAAAACTGTTTTTT. Its protein product is CSAQLPAGNEKLFF. The whole variable domain, filled in from reference TRBV29-1 and TRBJ1-4, reads SAVISQKPSRDICQRGTSLTIQCQVDSQVTMMFWYRQQPGQSLTLIATANQGSEATYESGFVIDKFPISRPNLTFSTLTVSNMSPEDSSIYLCSAQLPAGNEKLFFGSGTQLSVL.

V usage is TRBV6-1 and J usage is TRBJ2-3; the D gene is possibly TRBD1 (5 bases). Trimming stripped 3 bases from V and 2 bases from J, with 9 bases between. The CDR3 spans 14 residues. From germline, CDR1 is MNHNS and CDR2 SASEGT. The CDR3 DNA follows: TGTGCCAGCAGTGATATAGGGGTCACAGATACGCAGTATTTT. Encoded protein: CASSDIGVTDTQYF.

This clonotype was found many times. The chain combines TRBV28 with TRBJ2-1; D gene uncertain. The CDR3 runs 12 residues. The V and J ends lost 6 bases and 4 bases respectively, with 7 bases between them. Germline CDR1 MDHEN, CDR2 SYDVKM. This CDR3 is CASSSPYNEQFF. CDR3 bases: TGTGCCAGCAGCTCCCCGTACAATGAGCAGTTCTTC. Full variable domain (missing parts from reference TRBV28 and TRBJ2-1): DVKVTQSSRYLVKRTGEKVFLECVQDMDHENMFWYRQDPGLGLRLIYFSYDVKMKEKGDIPEGYSVSREKKERFSLILESASTNQTSMYLCASSSPYNEQFFGPGTRLTVL.

The gene calls are TRBV23-1 and TRBJ2-1; no definite D call. TRBV23-1 is an open reading frame, and its role is uncertain. The length of the CDR3 is 17 residues. V was pared by 4 bases and J by 4 bases, with 20 bases between. This chain's CDR3 is CASSLIIRTDIYNEQFF. CDR3 DNA: TGCGCCAGCAGTCTAATCATTAGGACCGATATTTACAATGAGCAGTTCTTC.